This TCR beta chain was recovered during a study of blood T cells in healthy people across ages. Study-wide findings and caveats: The study found TCR beta diversity correlated strongly with naive T cell percentage. Changes in expanded clonotypes were possibly confounded, as the CMV status of donors was unknown. The fall in TCR beta diversity per million T cells was roughly linear with age.

Comment on this clonotype: Its antigen remains unknown. This may be a read error: a much more frequent sequence differs by one nucleotide.

A J-beta primer mix and a sample-barcoded 5' primer were used in a second PCR of about 6 to 12 cycles. Every sample returned 2.5 million or more CDR3-containing paired-end reads. TCRdb used MiXCR to reprocess the 5' RACE reads, holding one entry per CDR3 protein. This table has roughly 900,000 distinct CDR3 sequences, 25% to 30% appearing once. From germline, CDR1 is SGHDN and CDR2 FVKESK. The length of the CDR3 is 15 residues. The rearrangement links TRBV14 to TRBJ2-1; D is unresolved. The tail of the sequence fits TRBJ2-7 better, so the J call may be wrong. Sequencing used blood. The source of this sequence is a woman aged 80 or over in good health. CDR3 loop: CASSQSAGSYNEQYF. The CDR3 coding sequence is TGTGCCAGCAGCCAAAGTGCAGGCTCCTACAATGAGCAGTACTTC.